The clone carrying this T cell receptor (beta chain) was detected only a few times. This sample is drawn from a study of T cells in Graves' hyperthyroidism and ophthalmopathy. TCR beta CDR3 region amplification was performed from RNA transcripts. The HTBI primer set drove a first-round RT-PCR of the TCR CDR3. TCRdb re-derived calls from the multiplex PCR reads in MiXCR, one entry per CDR3 protein. The sample contains fewer than 350,000 distinct CDR3 sequences, 15% to 20% of which appear only once. V was clipped by 5 bases and J by 6 bases; unmatched bases: 11. Germline V CDR1 and CDR2: DFQATT, SNEGSKA (reference sequence). The CDR3 runs 15 residues. Exclusion of patients followed from uncontrolled infection, other autoimmune disease, pregnancy or lactation.

The source material was blood. The receptor was derived from a woman between 45 and 65 years old with Graves' hyperthyroidism. The chain joins TRBV20-1 to TRBJ2-1; TRBD2 matches at 9 bases. As DNA, the CDR3 is TGCAGTGCTTCGTCGGCGGGGGGGCCATTCAATGAGCAGTTCTTC. The encoded protein is CSASSAGGPFNEQFF.